These 15 T cell receptor beta chains came from one sample sequenced in a study of blood T cell repertoires in COVID-19. Sequenced by immunoSEQ multiplex PCR; TCRdb stores in-frame clones only, minus some. The sample consists of 370,000 or so clones, around 87% of them appearing once. The material sequenced was PBMCs or T cells enriched from blood (not recorded which). Receptors were obtained from a man younger than 45 who had recovered from COVID-19.

The CDR3 DNA is TGTGCCTGCGGGACAGCCGCTAAAAACACCTTC. Residues: CACGTAAKNTF. The chain carries TRBV30 and TRBJ1-2; 7 nucleotides align to TRBD1. Germline lookup yields CDR1 GTSNPN and CDR2 SVGIG (reference sequence). This CDR3 has 11 amino acids. V trimming: 6 bases; J trimming: 12 bases; junction bases outside the gene matches: 10. Full variable domain (remainder filled in from reference TRBV30 and TRBJ1-2): SQTIHQWPATLVQPVGSPLSLECTVEGTSNPNLYWYRQAAGRGLQLLFYSVGIGQISSEVPQNLSASRPQDRQFILSSKKLLLSDSGFYLCACGTAAKNTFGSGTRLTVV.

This clone showed up just a few times. This chain links TRBV19 with TRBJ1-5, with TRBD1 matching over 9 bases. CDR1 is LNHDA, CDR2 SQIVND, per germline (reference sequence). The ends lost 9 bases at V and 5 bases at J; junction bases unmatched: 17. The CDR3 has 17 amino acids. CDR3 nucleotides: TGTGCCAGCTCCTCCCAGTCCCCCACAGGGGGCCATCAGCCCCAGCATTTT. Its translation is CASSSQSPTGGHQPQHF.

This clone has a single count. V gene TRBV5-5 combines with J gene TRBJ2-1; 8 bases align to TRBD1. V lost 4 bases to trimming and J lost 2 bases; unmatched junction nucleotides: 14. Germline V CDR1 and CDR2: SGHKS, YYEKEE (reference sequence). The CDR3 extends over 18 amino acids. The CDR3 DNA is TGTGCCAGCAGCCAATGGAGGTTTGCGACAGGGGCCTACAATGAGCAGTTCTTC. Protein product: CASSQWRFATGAYNEQFF.

V gene TRBV6-6 combines with J gene TRBJ2-1, with TRBD1 matching over 7 bases. V dropped 2 bases and J dropped 4; count of bases not matched to a gene: 5. This CDR3 region has 15 residues. Germline V CDR1 and CDR2: MNHNY, SVGAGI (reference sequence). As DNA, the CDR3 is TGTGCCAGCAGTTACGGGCCGGGACAGTACAATGAGCAGTTCTTC. Residues: CASSYGPGQYNEQFF.

A word on this clone: A read error may account for a junction end that differs from germline. This specimen includes other DNA sequences encoding the same CDR3. The chain's CDR3 is CASNDRGNQPQHF. The DNA for the CDR3 is TGTGCAAGTAACGACAGGGGAAATCAGCCCCAGCATTTT. V and J are TRBV19 and TRBJ1-5, with TRBD1 matching 8 bases. This CDR3 comprises 13 residues. Germline loops: CDR1 LNHDA, CDR2 SQIVND (reference sequence). Variable domain in full (rest from reference TRBV19 and TRBJ1-5): DGGITQSPKYLFRKEGQNVTLSCEQNLNHDAMYWYRQDPGQGLRLIYYSQIVNDFQKGDIAEGYSVSREKKESFPLTVTSAQKNPTAFYLCASNDRGNQPQHFGDGTRLSIL.

The chain carries TRBV4-2 and TRBJ2-1, with 10 positions matching TRBD2. The CDR3 runs to 16 residues. The germline V gene has CDR1 LGHNA and CDR2 YNFKEQ. V dropped 4 bases and J dropped 2; count of bases not matched to a gene: 5. The CDR3 here is CASSRSGGATYNEQFF. DNA for the CDR3: TGTGCCAGCAGCCGGAGCGGGGGGGCCACCTACAATGAGCAGTTCTTC.

This clone was observed a single time. The V gene is TRBV5-1, the J gene TRBJ1-1; 7 positions agree with TRBD1. The ends lost 5 bases at V and 0 bases at J; junction bases unmatched: 4. From germline, CDR1 is SGHRS and CDR2 YFSETQ. The CDR3 contains 14 residues. CDR3 sequence (DNA): TGCGCCAGCAGTTGGGACAGCGTGAACACTGAAGCTTTCTTT. It translates to CASSWDSVNTEAFF. Using reference TRBV5-1 and TRBJ1-1 for the parts outside the CDR3, the full variable domain is KAGVTQTPRYLIKTRGQQVTLSCSPISGHRSVSWYQQTPGQGLQFLFEYFSETQRNKGNFPGRFSGRQFSNSRSEMNVSTLELGDSALYLCASSWDSVNTEAFFGQGTRLTVV.

J is TRBJ1-5 and V is TRBV19, with 7 bases that match TRBD1. The CDR3 has 14 amino acids. After removal of 4 bases from V and 4 bases from J, the junction contained 4 bases not matched to a gene. Germline V lookup: CDR1 LNHDA, CDR2 SQIVND (reference sequence). CDR3 DNA: TGTGCCAGTAGTACGGGACAGCCTAATCAGCCCCAGCATTTT. It is translated as CASSTGQPNQPQHF.

The chain couples TRBV4-1 to TRBJ1-3; no firm D call. Germline lookup yields CDR1 MGHRA and CDR2 YSYEKL. With 0 bases removed from V and 2 bases from J, the gap between germline ends came to 8 bases. This CDR3 spans 15 amino acids. CDR3 coding DNA: TGCGCCAGCAGCCAAGAGGCAGTACCTGGAAACACCATATATTTT. This codes for CASSQEAVPGNTIYF.

V and J are TRBV11-2 and TRBJ2-1; 9 nucleotides line up with TRBD1. Germline V CDR1 and CDR2: SGHAT, FQNNGV. V lost 8 bases, J lost 5 bases, and 13 bases stayed unmatched. The CDR3 covers 16 residues. CDR3 protein: CASQGGGWTGDNEQFF. CDR3 DNA: TGTGCCAGCCAAGGTGGGGGCTGGACAGGGGACAATGAGCAGTTCTTC.

V gene TRBV24-1 combines with J gene TRBJ2-3; D gene unclear. This CDR3 spans 14 amino acids. V was pared by 2 bases and J by 8 bases, with 13 bases between. CDR1 is KGHDR and CDR2 is SFDVKD in the germline V gene. The CDR3 region has the DNA TGTGCCACCAGTGATTGGCAGGATCCAGGTACGCAGTATTTT. Translating it yields CATSDWQDPGTQYF.

The rearrangement joins TRBV28 to TRBJ1-2, with 9 bases that match TRBD1. V lost 3 bases and J lost 9; bases outside the gene matches: 5. Germline-derived CDR1 and CDR2 are MDHEN and SYDVKM. The CDR3 spans 13 residues. CDR3 in amino acids: CASSFGQGKSYTF. The CDR3 coding sequence is TGTGCCAGCAGTTTCGGACAGGGGAAGAGCTACACCTTC.

This chain joins TRBV7-6 and TRBJ2-5; D unresolved. V was trimmed by 8 bases and J by 5 bases, leaving 12 bases between them. The CDR3 contains 12 residues. Germline V CDR1 and CDR2: SGHVS, FNYEAQ. CDR3 DNA: TGTGCCAGCTCCCCCCTGGGCGAGACCCAGTACTTC. It codes for CASSPLGETQYF.

The rearrangement joins TRBV6-1 to TRBJ2-5, with D possibly being TRBD1 (6 bases). Germline CDR1 reads MNHNS; CDR2 reads SASEGT. Trimming stripped 4 bases from V and 2 bases from J, with 20 bases between. This CDR3 is built from 17 residues. CDR3 protein: CASSALKFQRGQETQYF. As DNA, the CDR3 is TGTGCCAGCAGTGCCCTTAAGTTCCAGAGGGGGCAAGAGACCCAGTACTTC.

This chain uses TRBV10-3 with TRBJ2-3; 12 bases agree with TRBD2. Germline CDR1 ENHRY, CDR2 SYGVKD. CDR3 length equals 14 residues. V lost 6 bases and J lost 7; bases outside the gene matches: 5. The CDR3: CAIRPSGGENTQYF. In DNA form, the CDR3 reads TGTGCCATCAGACCTAGCGGGGGGGAGAATACGCAGTATTTT.